This T cell receptor (beta chain) emerged from a study of control samples from healthy donors and cancer patients. Unmatched junction bases numbered 8, after V lost 7 bases and J lost 3 bases. CDR3 length: 14 amino acids. Germline V gene data show CDR1 as LNHDA and CDR2 as SQIVND (reference sequence). Sequenced by immunoSEQ multiplex PCR; TCRdb stores in-frame clones only, minus some. This sample has roughly 450,000 clones, with 75% to 95% found just once. The specimen was PBMCs. The receptor was derived from a man aged 40-55 years with head and neck cancer. The chain recombines TRBV19 with TRBJ1-1, with TRBD1 matching over 7 bases. In DNA, the CDR3 is TGTGCCAGTAAGAACAGGGGATTGGACACTGAAGCTTTCTTT. Its protein is CASKNRGLDTEAFF.